The TCR beta chain under discussion was sequenced for a study of T-cell memory formation after mild COVID-19 (dated by TCRdb to 2020 to 2023). For the study in its entirety: TCR sequence clusters from the two donors were largely donor specific. T-cell clones expanding and contracting after mild COVID-19 in two donors were tracked by longitudinal TCRalpha and TCRbeta repertoire sequencing. Two young, previously healthy adult volunteers, one female and one male, were included in the cohort. Overall results and qualifications from the work: Clones contracting from day 15 to 85 had balanced CD4/CD8 phenotypes, while a second wave expanding from day 15 to 37 was biased towards CD4+. Some responding clones were detected in pre-infection memory, suggesting pre-existing cross-reactive memory T cells joined the SARS-CoV-2 response. Only a couple of mild cases were covered in the study, and larger cohorts including severe cases with pre-infection samples were considered necessary. Contracting CD4+ clones were found mainly in CM and EM memory subsets, while CD8+ clones were enriched in EMRA. The second-wave clones that peaked on day 37 were not confirmed to be SARS-CoV-2 specific.

Ficoll-Paque density gradient centrifugation was used to isolate PBMCs. CDR3 length: 15 amino acids, cysteine to phenylalanine. The DNA shown is the 45-base CDR3, in frame from base 1. Via the germline V gene (reference sequence), CDR1 is LNHDA and CDR2 SQIVND. Relative to germline, V is 7 bases shorter and J is 4 bases shorter, with 19 bases between their ends. Concerning this clonotype: The antigen it recognizes is unknown. Base quality data are lacking; no much larger clone is found one base away.

TCRdb lists the instrument as Illumina NovaSeq 6000. TCRalpha and TCRbeta cDNA libraries were built by 5'RACE with constant-segment primers, adding sample barcodes and unique molecular identifiers. RNA was extracted from every sample with Trizol reagent. Libraries were amplified in two PCR steps, with a second sample barcode and Illumina TruSeq adapters added in the second step. Sequencing of the libraries was done on an Illumina NovaSeq, producing 2 x 150 bp paired-end reads. Concerning the study's data processing: The reads were demultiplexed and collapsed into UMI-guided consensus sequences using migec v1.2.7. Using mixcr v2.1.11, UMI consensuses were aligned to TRA and TRB V and J templates and then assembled into clonotypes. A clonotype was counted as expanded or contracted only if both edgeR and NoisET called the change significant, with noise models trained on biological replicates. For edgeR calls, the cutoffs were a false discovery rate-adjusted p below 0.01 and a log2 fold-change threshold of 1. As an exploratory analysis of dynamics, max-normalized trajectories of the 1000 most abundant clonotypes were examined with PCA combined with hierarchical clustering. Separately sequenced CD4+ and CD8+ repertoires were used to assign a CD4 or CD8 phenotype to each responding clone. Using fastp at Q25 and MiXCR, TCRdb reprocessed the public reads and kept productive beta chains. Each entry merges the rows of one CDR3 protein and shows their most common DNA and genes. What appears here as the V and J calls and clone size reflects TCRdb's work, not the paper's. The sample includes some 320,000 distinct CDR3 sequences, with about a sixth observed a single time. Around 22% of the sample is held by the ten biggest clonotypes.

This receptor was identified in a man aged 18 to 29 who had mild COVID-19 (a few samples of this study predate the infection). The sample titles of this study are shuffled in the database, so cell type and time point are left out; the donor was told from shared clones. The V and J genes are TRBV19 and TRBJ1-2, with an unclear D gene assignment. The material sequenced was PBMCs or a T cell subset sorted from them (not recorded which). The nucleotide sequence reads TGTGCCAGTACCCCTTCGGGGAGGAACCTCTATGGCTACACCTTC. Its coded protein is CASTPSGRNLYGYTF.